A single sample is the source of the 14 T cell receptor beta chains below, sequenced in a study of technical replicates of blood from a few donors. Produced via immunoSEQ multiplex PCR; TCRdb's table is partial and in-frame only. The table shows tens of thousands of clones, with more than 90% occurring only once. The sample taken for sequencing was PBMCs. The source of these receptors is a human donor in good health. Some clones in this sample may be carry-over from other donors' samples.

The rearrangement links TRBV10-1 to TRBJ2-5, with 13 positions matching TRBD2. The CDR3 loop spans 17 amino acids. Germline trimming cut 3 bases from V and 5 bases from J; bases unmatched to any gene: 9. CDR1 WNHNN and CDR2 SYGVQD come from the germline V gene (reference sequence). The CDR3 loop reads CASSEGLAGEEVETQYF. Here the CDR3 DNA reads TGCGCCAGCAGTGAAGGACTAGCGGGGGAAGAGGTGGAGACCCAGTACTTC.

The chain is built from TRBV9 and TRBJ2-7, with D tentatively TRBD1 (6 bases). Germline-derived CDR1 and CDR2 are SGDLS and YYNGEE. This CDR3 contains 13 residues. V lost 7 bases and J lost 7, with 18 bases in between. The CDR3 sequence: CASPTTGFREQYF. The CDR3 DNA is TGTGCCAGCCCTACCACAGGGTTTCGGGAGCAGTACTTC.

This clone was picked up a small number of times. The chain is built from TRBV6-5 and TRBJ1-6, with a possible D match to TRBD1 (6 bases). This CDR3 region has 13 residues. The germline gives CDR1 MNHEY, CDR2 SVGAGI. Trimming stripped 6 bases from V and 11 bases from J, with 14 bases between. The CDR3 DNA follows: TGTGCCAGCAGCGAGACAGGCTCCGCACCCCTCCACTTT. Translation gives CASSETGSAPLHF.

The CDR3 nucleotides read TGTGCCAGCAGTGAACTAGCGGGGGGGCCTGGGACGCAGTATTTT. Its protein product is CASSELAGGPGTQYF. This chain uses TRBV2 with TRBJ2-3; 12 nucleotides match TRBD2. With V trimmed by 2 bases and J by 9 bases, 6 bases remained unmatched. The CDR3 has 15 residues. From germline, CDR1 is SNHLY and CDR2 FYNNEI.

The DNA of the CDR3 is TGTGCCAGCAGCCCCTTCGAGGGAATGAACACTGAAGCTTTCTTT. This translates into CASSPFEGMNTEAFF. The V and J genes are TRBV6-5 and TRBJ1-1; D unresolved. The germline V gene encodes CDR1 MNHEY and CDR2 SVGAGI. V lost 6 bases and J lost 0, with 14 bases in between. The length of the CDR3 is 15 residues.

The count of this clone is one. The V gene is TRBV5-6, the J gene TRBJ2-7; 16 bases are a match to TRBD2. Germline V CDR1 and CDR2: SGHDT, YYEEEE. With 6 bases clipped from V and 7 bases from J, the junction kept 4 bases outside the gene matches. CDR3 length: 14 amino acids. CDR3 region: CASTTGLAGGEQYF. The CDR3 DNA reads TGTGCCAGCACCACGGGACTAGCGGGAGGGGAGCAGTACTTC.

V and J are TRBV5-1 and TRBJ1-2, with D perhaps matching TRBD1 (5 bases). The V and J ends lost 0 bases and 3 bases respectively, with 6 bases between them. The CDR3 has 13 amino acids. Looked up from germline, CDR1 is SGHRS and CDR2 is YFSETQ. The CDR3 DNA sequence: TGCGCCAGCAGCTTGGACAGGTACTATGGCTACACCTTC. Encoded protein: CASSLDRYYGYTF. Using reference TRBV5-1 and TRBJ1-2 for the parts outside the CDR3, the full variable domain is KAGVTQTPRYLIKTRGQQVTLSCSPISGHRSVSWYQQTPGQGLQFLFEYFSETQRNKGNFPGRFSGRQFSNSRSEMNVSTLELGDSALYLCASSLDRYYGYTFGSGTRLTVV.

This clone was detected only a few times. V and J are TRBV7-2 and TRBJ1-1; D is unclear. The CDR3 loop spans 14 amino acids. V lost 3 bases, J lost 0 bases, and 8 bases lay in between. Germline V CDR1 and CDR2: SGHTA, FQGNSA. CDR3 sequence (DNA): TGTGCCAGCAGCTTGAGAAATTTGAACACTGAAGCTTTCTTT. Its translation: CASSLRNLNTEAFF.

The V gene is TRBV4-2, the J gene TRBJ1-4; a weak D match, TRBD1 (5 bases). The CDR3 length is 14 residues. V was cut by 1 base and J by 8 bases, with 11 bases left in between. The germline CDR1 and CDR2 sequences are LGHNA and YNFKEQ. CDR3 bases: TGTGCCAGCAGCCAAGGCGGGGGTGTGGAAAAACTGTTTTTT. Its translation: CASSQGGGVEKLFF.

In DNA, the CDR3 is TGTGCCAGTACCCCGCGGGGGGGCCGGTCCAATGAGCAGTTCTTC. It codes for CASTPRGGRSNEQFF. The chain has TRBV19 and TRBJ2-1, with TRBD2 identical over 9 bases. CDR1 LNHDA and CDR2 SQIVND come from the germline V gene (reference sequence). V dropped 7 bases and J dropped 6; count of bases not matched to a gene: 10. The CDR3 extends over 15 amino acids.

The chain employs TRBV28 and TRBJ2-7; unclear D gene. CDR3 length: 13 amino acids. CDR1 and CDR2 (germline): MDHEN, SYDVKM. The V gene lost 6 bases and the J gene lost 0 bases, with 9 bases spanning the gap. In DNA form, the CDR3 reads TGTGCCAGCAGGTCACCTACCTCCTACGAGCAGTACTTC. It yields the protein CASRSPTSYEQYF.

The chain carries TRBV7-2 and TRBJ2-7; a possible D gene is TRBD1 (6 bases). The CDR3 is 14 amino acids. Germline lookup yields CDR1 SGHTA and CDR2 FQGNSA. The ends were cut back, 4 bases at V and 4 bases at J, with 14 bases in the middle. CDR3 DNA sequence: TGTGCCAGCAGCTCGGGCAGGGGTCGGTACGAGCAGTACTTC. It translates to CASSSGRGRYEQYF.

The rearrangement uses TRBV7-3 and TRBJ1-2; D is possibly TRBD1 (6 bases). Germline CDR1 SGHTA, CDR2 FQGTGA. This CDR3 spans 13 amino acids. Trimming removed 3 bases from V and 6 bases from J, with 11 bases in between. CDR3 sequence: CASSFSRGDGYTF. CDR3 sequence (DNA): TGTGCCAGCAGCTTCTCCAGGGGCGATGGCTACACCTTC.

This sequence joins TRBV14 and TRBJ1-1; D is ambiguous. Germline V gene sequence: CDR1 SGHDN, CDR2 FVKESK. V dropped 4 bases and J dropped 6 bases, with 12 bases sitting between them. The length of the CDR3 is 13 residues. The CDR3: CASSPQLSAEAFF. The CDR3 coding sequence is TGTGCCAGCAGCCCTCAACTTAGCGCTGAAGCTTTCTTT.